This record covers a single T cell receptor (beta chain). Other DNA variants within this sample encode the same CDR3. The record originates from a study of cytomegalovirus exposure and HLA in healthy donors. The CDR3 consists of 15 residues. Trimming shortened V by 9 bases and J by 7 bases, and 24 bases separated the two germline ends. Germline CDR1 MDHEN, CDR2 SYDVKM. The PCR employed 60 Vbeta primers together with 13 Jbeta primers. TCRdb keeps only in-frame clones here, not all; method: immunoSEQ multiplex PCR. This table has 80,000 to 130,000 clones, 84% appearing once. The rearrangement links TRBV28 to TRBJ1-1, with D perhaps matching TRBD1 (6 bases). Sequences were obtained from PBMCs. The TCR originated in a woman in her late teens or twenties in good health and CMV-seronegative. The CDR3 loop reads CASSSFPGGGGEAFF. CDR3 in DNA: TGTGCCAGTAGCTCCTTCCCGGGGGGCGGCGGTGAAGCTTTCTTT.